One sample yielded the 17 T cell receptor beta chains listed below, sequenced in a study of monozygotic twins with inflammatory bowel disease. TCRdb reanalyzed the 5' RACE reads and collapses them to one entry per CDR3 protein, without DNA. The listing contains 200,000 to 250,000 distinct CDR3 sequences. The source material was blood. The receptors derive from a human donor with ulcerative colitis or Crohn's disease, or a healthy co-twin of an affected twin (not recorded which).

CDR3 sequence reads: CASSLGLDPYEQYF. The chain employs TRBV7-2 and TRBJ2-7; TCRdb gives TRBD2 as the D gene, but with no DNA this cannot be confirmed. Germline-derived CDR1 and CDR2 are SGHTA and FQGNSA. This CDR3 spans 14 amino acids. The complete variable domain, with remaining parts taken from reference TRBV7-2 and TRBJ2-7, reads GAGVSQSPSNKVTEKGKDVELRCDPISGHTALYWYRQSLGQGLEFLIYFQGNSAPDKSGLPSDRFSAERTGGSVSTLTIQRTQQEDSAVYLCASSLGLDPYEQYFGPGTRLTVT.

The chain couples TRBV5-1 to TRBJ2-3; TCRdb designates TRBD2, a call that cannot be tested without DNA. The CDR3 is 15 residues long. Per the germline V gene, CDR1 is SGHRS and CDR2 is YFSETQ. The CDR3 spells CASRRGLAGADTQYF.

The gene calls are TRBV4-1 and TRBJ2-5; the D call of TRBD1 rests on TCRdb alone, since no DNA is present to check it. Looked up from germline, CDR1 is MGHRA and CDR2 is YSYEKL. This CDR3 has 14 residues. The chain's CDR3 is CASSIRTAQETQYF.

The rearrangement joins TRBV12-3 or TRBV12-4 to TRBJ1-6; lacking DNA, the TRBD1 call made by TCRdb goes unchecked. The CDR3 is made up of 16 amino acids. CDR3 sequence reads: CASSRTGVLINSPLHF.

This chain links TRBV10-3 with TRBJ2-3; with no DNA, the TCRdb D assignment of TRBD2 cannot be verified. CDR1 is ENHRY, CDR2 SYGVKD, per germline. The CDR3 loop spans 17 amino acids. The CDR3 loop is CAISDSLGGSQADTQYF.

This chain joins TRBV5-4 and TRBJ2-2; the TCRdb D gene call, TRBD2, has no DNA to confirm it. The CDR3 is made up of 15 amino acids. Germline V CDR1 and CDR2: SGHNT, YYREEE (reference sequence). CDR3 region: CASSPGVARGGELFF.

The gene calls are TRBV27 and TRBJ1-2. The CDR3 is made up of 14 amino acids. CDR1 is MNHEY and CDR2 is SMNVEV in the germline V gene (reference sequence). The CDR3 here is CASRKGTSNYGYTF.

The chain uses TRBV30 and TRBJ1-5. In germline, CDR1 is GTSNPN, CDR2 SVGIG (reference sequence). The CDR3 totals 13 residues. The CDR3 region is CAWSSDSNQPQHF. The variable domain in full, with the rest retrieved from reference TRBV30 and TRBJ1-5, is SQTIHQWPATLVQPVGSPLSLECTVEGTSNPNLYWYRQAAGRGLQLLFYSVGIGQISSEVPQNLSASRPQDRQFILSSKKLLLSDSGFYLCAWSSDSNQPQHFGDGTRLSIL.

The rearrangement uses TRBV29-1 and TRBJ2-1; TCRdb's D call of TRBD1 is untestable without DNA. Germline CDR1 and CDR2: SQVTM and ANQGSEA. The CDR3 extends over 12 amino acids. CDR3: CSATPRVNEQFF.

The genes are TRBV9 and TRBJ1-1. Germline assignment: CDR1 SGDLS and CDR2 YYNGEE. The CDR3 contains 14 residues. The CDR3 sequence: CASSPHPSNTEAFF.

The chain combines TRBV7-3 with TRBJ2-3. The CDR3 is 13 amino acids. CDR1 and CDR2 (germline): SGHTA, FQGTGA. This CDR3 reads CASSFGITDTQYF.

The chain is built from TRBV12-3 or TRBV12-4 and TRBJ1-6; the D call from TCRdb, TRBD1, cannot be confirmed without DNA. This CDR3 is built from 13 residues. The CDR3 protein is CASTPRENSPLHF.

The CDR3 here is CASSLDGTYEVGEQFF. The chain is built from TRBV11-1 and TRBJ2-1; the TRBD2 assignment by TCRdb is unverifiable without DNA. Germline CDR1 and CDR2: SGHAT and FQDESV (reference sequence). The CDR3 is 16 amino acids. Variable domain in full (rest from reference TRBV11-1 and TRBJ2-1): EAEVAQSPRYKITEKSQAVAFWCDPISGHATLYWYRQILGQGPELLVQFQDESVVDDSQLPKDRFSAERLKGVDSTLKIQPAELGDSAMYLCASSLDGTYEVGEQFFGPGTRLTVL.

J is TRBJ1-1 and V is TRBV5-1; checking the TCRdb D call of TRBD1 is not possible without DNA. The CDR3 is 16 amino acids. Germline V lookup: CDR1 SGHRS, CDR2 YFSETQ. The CDR3 sequence: CASSFTGAATNTEAFF.

The V call is TRBV3-1, the J call TRBJ2-3; the D call of TRBD2 rests on TCRdb alone, since no DNA is present to check it. Germline CDR1 LGHDT, CDR2 YNNKEL (reference sequence). The CDR3 spans 15 residues. CDR3 loop: CASSQVAGGGDTQYF.

The chain combines TRBV5-5 with TRBJ2-7; TCRdb selects TRBD1, and the lack of DNA leaves this call unchecked. CDR1 is SGHKS, CDR2 YYEKEE, per germline (reference sequence). There are 18 residues in the CDR3. CDR3 loop: CASSPWWEDRLPPYEQYF. Looking up the rest from reference TRBV5-5 and TRBJ2-7 gives the full variable domain: DAGVTQSPTHLIKTRGQQVTLRCSPISGHKSVSWYQQVLGQGPQFIFQYYEKEERGRGNFPDRFSARQFPNYSSELNVNALLLGDSALYLCASSPWWEDRLPPYEQYFGPGTRLTVT.

The rearrangement links TRBV15 to TRBJ2-2; the TRBD2 assignment by TCRdb is unverifiable without DNA. Looked up from germline, CDR1 is LNHNV and CDR2 is YYDKDF (reference sequence). The CDR3 is 16 amino acids. CDR3 sequence reads: CATSPDGGLYTGELFF.